These T cell receptor beta chains were read from a single sample in a study of T cell changes during pregnancy in multiple sclerosis. Repertoires were generated with immunoSEQ multiplex PCR, while TCRdb's copy carries only in-frame clones and drops some. Counted here are around 75,000 clones, around nine tenths occurring once; the ten biggest clones make up about 0.3%. Sample: CD4+ T cells from peripheral blood mononuclear cells, taken in the third trimester of pregnancy. The receptor set was obtained from a female donor in good health, enrolled as a control in a pregnancy study. Both conserved end residues are part of each CDR3. The D gene is left open where the match is weak. Where a row states a size, it is once, few, many or the class of an expanded clone; other rows omit it.

v_call: TRBV7-2
clone_size: .
d_call: TRBD1
j_call: TRBJ1-5
cdr3_nt: TGTGCCAGCAGCCCGACAGGGATGGACCAGCCCCAGCATTTT
cdr3_aa: CASSPTGMDQPQHF

v_call: TRBV23-1
clone_size: .
d_call: TRBD1
j_call: TRBJ1-5
cdr3_nt: TGCGCCAGCAGTCAGAGGACAGGGGGGGTCCCCGTTAGCAATCAGCCCCAGCATTTT
cdr3_aa: CASSQRTGGVPVSNQPQHF

v_call: TRBV11-1
clone_size: .
d_call: TRBD1
j_call: TRBJ1-1
cdr3_nt: TGTGCCAGCAGTACCAACAGGGGTGAAGCTTTCTTT
cdr3_aa: CASSTNRGEAFF

v_call: TRBV13
clone_size: once
d_call: .
j_call: TRBJ1-2
cdr3_nt: TGTGCCAGCAGCTTATTATCATGGGCAACTCCTAACTATGGCTACACCTTC
cdr3_aa: CASSLLSWATPNYGYTF

v_call: TRBV25-1
clone_size: .
d_call: .
j_call: TRBJ1-1
cdr3_nt: TGTGCCAGCAGTGAATTCAGGGAAGGTCCAACTTTCTTT
cdr3_aa: CASSEFREGPTFF

v_call: TRBV7-6
clone_size: .
d_call: TRBD1
j_call: TRBJ2-1
cdr3_nt: TGTGCCAGCAGCTTCCAAACAGGGGGCGGCGGGAATGAGCAGTTCTTC
cdr3_aa: CASSFQTGGGGNEQFF

v_call: TRBV7-8
clone_size: .
d_call: TRBD2
j_call: TRBJ2-1
cdr3_nt: TGTGCCAGCAGCCCAGGACTAGCGACCTCCTACAATGAGCAGTTCTTC
cdr3_aa: CASSPGLATSYNEQFF

v_call: TRBV7-9
clone_size: once
d_call: TRBD1
j_call: TRBJ1-2
cdr3_nt: TGTGCCAGCAGCTCAAGGGGACAGGGGAGGTTTGGCTACACCTTC
cdr3_aa: CASSSRGQGRFGYTF

v_call: TRBV7-2
clone_size: .
d_call: .
j_call: TRBJ2-2
cdr3_nt: TGTGCCAGCAGCTTAATGACTGCTAACACCGGGGAGCTGTTTTTT
cdr3_aa: CASSLMTANTGELFF

v_call: TRBV9
clone_size: .
d_call: .
j_call: TRBJ2-7
cdr3_nt: TGTGCCAGCAGTGAGGGCGGGGGCTCCTCCTACGAGCAGTACTTC
cdr3_aa: CASSEGGGSSYEQYF

v_call: TRBV7-3
clone_size: .
d_call: TRBD1
j_call: TRBJ1-6
cdr3_nt: TGTGCCAGCAGTCGACTCATACAGGGGGGAAATTCACCCCTCCACTTT
cdr3_aa: CASSRLIQGGNSPLHF

v_call: TRBV5-1
clone_size: .
d_call: .
j_call: TRBJ1-3
cdr3_nt: TGCGCCAGCAGCTTGGGAACAGGCTCTGGAAACACCATATATTTT
cdr3_aa: CASSLGTGSGNTIYF

v_call: TRBV2
clone_size: .
d_call: .
j_call: TRBJ1-4
cdr3_nt: TGTGCCAGCAGTTTTGACAGGAACGGGGAAAAACTGTTTTTT
cdr3_aa: CASSFDRNGEKLFF

v_call: TRBV29-1
clone_size: .
d_call: TRBD1
j_call: TRBJ2-2
cdr3_nt: TGCAGCGTTGAACGAGGACAGGCCACCGGGGAGCTGTTTTTT
cdr3_aa: CSVERGQATGELFF

v_call: TRBV30
clone_size: .
d_call: TRBD1
j_call: TRBJ1-1
cdr3_nt: TGTGCCTGGAGTTCGAGACAGGGTAGGACTGAAGCTTTCTTT
cdr3_aa: CAWSSRQGRTEAFF

v_call: TRBV7-2
clone_size: .
d_call: .
j_call: TRBJ1-2
cdr3_nt: TGTGCCAGCAGCTTAGTCTCCAGGGGCAACTATGGCTACACCTTC
cdr3_aa: CASSLVSRGNYGYTF

v_call: TRBV10-3
clone_size: .
d_call: .
j_call: TRBJ1-4
cdr3_nt: TGTGCCATCAGTGGACCCCAGGGTGCCCTGCGGGGAAAACTGTTTTTT
cdr3_aa: CAISGPQGALRGKLFF

v_call: TRBV5-8
clone_size: .
d_call: .
j_call: TRBJ1-6
cdr3_nt: TGTGCCAGCAGCTCCCGAAGTGGGAGAGGTTCACCCCTCCACTTT
cdr3_aa: CASSSRSGRGSPLHF

v_call: TRBV2
clone_size: .
d_call: TRBD1
j_call: TRBJ1-2
cdr3_nt: TGTGCCAGCAGCGGGACAGGGAACTATGGCTACACCTTC
cdr3_aa: CASSGTGNYGYTF

v_call: TRBV5-4
clone_size: once
d_call: TRBD2
j_call: TRBJ2-7
cdr3_nt: TGTGCCAGCAGCCCTACAGGACTAGCGGGGGGATTCTACGAGCAGTACTTC
cdr3_aa: CASSPTGLAGGFYEQYF

v_call: TRBV6-5
clone_size: .
d_call: .
j_call: TRBJ1-1
cdr3_nt: TGTGCCACCACCCGGGGGGACACTGAAGCTTTCTTT
cdr3_aa: CATTRGDTEAFF

v_call: TRBV7-3
clone_size: .
d_call: .
j_call: TRBJ1-3
cdr3_nt: TGTGCCAGCAGCTTGTCTCAGGGAAACACCATATATTTT
cdr3_aa: CASSLSQGNTIYF

v_call: TRBV7-2
clone_size: .
d_call: .
j_call: TRBJ1-2
cdr3_nt: TGTGCCAGCAGCTCGACGACAGGCCTCTATGGCTACACCTTC
cdr3_aa: CASSSTTGLYGYTF

v_call: TRBV4-2
clone_size: few
d_call: TRBD2
j_call: TRBJ2-2
cdr3_nt: TGTGCCAGCAGCCTAATCCTTGAAGCGGGACTAGCGGGGGGATCAAACACCGGGGAGCTGTTTTTT
cdr3_aa: CASSLILEAGLAGGSNTGELFF

v_call: TRBV23-1
clone_size: .
d_call: TRBD1
j_call: TRBJ2-7
cdr3_nt: TGCGCCAGCACCGCCCCGGGACAGGGGGCAAGCGAGCAGTACTTC
cdr3_aa: CASTAPGQGASEQYF

v_call: TRBV6-1
clone_size: .
d_call: .
j_call: TRBJ1-1
cdr3_nt: TGTGCCAGCAGTGGTCACAGGGTTAGGACGAACACTGAAGCTTTCTTT
cdr3_aa: CASSGHRVRTNTEAFF

v_call: TRBV19
clone_size: .
d_call: TRBD1
j_call: TRBJ1-2
cdr3_nt: TGTGCCAGTAGTGTTGACAGGGAGAATGGCTACACCTTC
cdr3_aa: CASSVDRENGYTF

v_call: TRBV7-3
clone_size: .
d_call: .
j_call: TRBJ2-3
cdr3_nt: TGTGCCAGCAGCTTATTTGCAGTTACCGATACGCAGTATTTT
cdr3_aa: CASSLFAVTDTQYF

v_call: TRBV10-3
clone_size: once
d_call: TRBD2
j_call: TRBJ2-3
cdr3_nt: TGTGCCATCAGCTCTATGGGGAGCGGGGGCACAGATACGCAGTATTTT
cdr3_aa: CAISSMGSGGTDTQYF

v_call: TRBV4-1
clone_size: once
d_call: .
j_call: TRBJ2-7
cdr3_nt: TGCGCCAGCAGCCAAGAGAGGGAGCAGTACTTC
cdr3_aa: CASSQEREQYF

v_call: TRBV4-3
clone_size: .
d_call: .
j_call: TRBJ1-1
cdr3_nt: TGCGCCAGCAGCCAAGCCGGGGGTCCCACTGAAGCTTTCTTT
cdr3_aa: CASSQAGGPTEAFF

v_call: TRBV20-1
clone_size: .
d_call: .
j_call: TRBJ1-1
cdr3_nt: TGCAGTGCCTCCGACCCCCGCGGAGCTTTCTTT
cdr3_aa: CSASDPRGAFF

v_call: TRBV5-1
clone_size: .
d_call: .
j_call: TRBJ1-3
cdr3_nt: TGCGCCAGCAGCCAAACGACGGGATCTGGAAACACCATATATTTT
cdr3_aa: CASSQTTGSGNTIYF

v_call: TRBV7-9
clone_size: .
d_call: .
j_call: TRBJ1-2
cdr3_nt: TGTGCCAGCAACCCACAGGCCTATGGCTACACCTTC
cdr3_aa: CASNPQAYGYTF

v_call: TRBV11-2
clone_size: .
d_call: TRBD1
j_call: TRBJ2-2
cdr3_nt: TGTGCCAGCAGCCCACGACAGGGGCCGGTCACCGGGGAGCTGTTTTTT
cdr3_aa: CASSPRQGPVTGELFF

v_call: TRBV5-6
clone_size: .
d_call: .
j_call: TRBJ2-3
cdr3_nt: TGTGCCAGCAGACTTGGTAGCACAGATACGCAGTATTTT
cdr3_aa: CASRLGSTDTQYF

v_call: TRBV6-1
clone_size: .
d_call: .
j_call: TRBJ2-3
cdr3_nt: TGTGCCAGCAGTGAAGTGCGACAGTATTTT
cdr3_aa: CASSEVRQYF

v_call: TRBV11-1
clone_size: .
d_call: TRBD1
j_call: TRBJ2-5
cdr3_nt: TGTGCCAGCAGCCGTCCTAGACAGGGTGTGGAGACCCAGTACTTC
cdr3_aa: CASSRPRQGVETQYF

v_call: TRBV9
clone_size: .
d_call: .
j_call: TRBJ2-7
cdr3_nt: TGTGCCAGCAGCGCGAGGGGGACCGACGAGCAGTACTTC
cdr3_aa: CASSARGTDEQYF

v_call: TRBV19
clone_size: .
d_call: .
j_call: TRBJ2-1
cdr3_nt: TGTGCCAGTAGTTCGGGGGTGGAGCACCGATCCTACAATGAGCAGTTCTTC
cdr3_aa: CASSSGVEHRSYNEQFF

v_call: TRBV6-5
clone_size: .
d_call: TRBD1
j_call: TRBJ2-7
cdr3_nt: TGTGCCAGCAGTTACAGGGACAGGGGCCTCTACGAGCAGTACTTC
cdr3_aa: CASSYRDRGLYEQYF

v_call: TRBV19
clone_size: .
d_call: TRBD1
j_call: TRBJ1-2
cdr3_nt: TGTGCCAGTAGTATCCCGGGGACAGGGGTTAGCTATGGCTACACCTTC
cdr3_aa: CASSIPGTGVSYGYTF

v_call: TRBV9
clone_size: .
d_call: .
j_call: TRBJ2-1
cdr3_nt: TGTGCCAGCAGCGTAGCCCGGACAAACAATGAGCAGTTCTTC
cdr3_aa: CASSVARTNNEQFF

v_call: TRBV4-3
clone_size: .
d_call: TRBD1
j_call: TRBJ2-7
cdr3_nt: TGCGCCAGCAGCCGATCGACAGGGATTTACGAGCAGTACTTC
cdr3_aa: CASSRSTGIYEQYF

v_call: TRBV7-8
clone_size: .
d_call: .
j_call: TRBJ1-2
cdr3_nt: TGTGCCAGCAGCCCAACTACGGGTCGCTACACCTTC
cdr3_aa: CASSPTTGRYTF

v_call: TRBV30
clone_size: .
d_call: TRBD1
j_call: TRBJ1-4
cdr3_nt: TGTGCCTGGAGGATAGGGGGCCGGAATGAAAAACTGTTTTTT
cdr3_aa: CAWRIGGRNEKLFF

v_call: TRBV7-2
clone_size: .
d_call: TRBD1
j_call: TRBJ1-4
cdr3_nt: TGTGCCAGCAGCTTACGACAGGGGGCTCTGGAAAAACTGTTTTTT
cdr3_aa: CASSLRQGALEKLFF

v_call: TRBV5-1
clone_size: few
d_call: TRBD1
j_call: TRBJ2-7
cdr3_nt: TGCGCCAGCCGACCGGGACAGGCGGACGAGCAGTACTTC
cdr3_aa: CASRPGQADEQYF

v_call: TRBV25-1
clone_size: .
d_call: TRBD1
j_call: TRBJ2-1
cdr3_nt: TGTGCCAGCAGTACATTACGGGACAGGATTAGGAATGAGCAGTTCTTC
cdr3_aa: CASSTLRDRIRNEQFF

v_call: TRBV6-5
clone_size: .
d_call: .
j_call: TRBJ1-1
cdr3_nt: TGTGCCAGCAGTTACTCACCGGGGGTGAACACTGAAGCTTTCTTT
cdr3_aa: CASSYSPGVNTEAFF

v_call: TRBV23-1
clone_size: .
d_call: TRBD1
j_call: TRBJ1-2
cdr3_nt: TGCGCCAGCAGTCAATCGGGGACAGGGGGCAATGGCTACACCTTC
cdr3_aa: CASSQSGTGGNGYTF

v_call: TRBV5-6
clone_size: once
d_call: TRBD1
j_call: TRBJ1-1
cdr3_nt: TGTGCCAGCAGCTTACCGACAGGGGTCACTGAAGCTTTCTTT
cdr3_aa: CASSLPTGVTEAFF